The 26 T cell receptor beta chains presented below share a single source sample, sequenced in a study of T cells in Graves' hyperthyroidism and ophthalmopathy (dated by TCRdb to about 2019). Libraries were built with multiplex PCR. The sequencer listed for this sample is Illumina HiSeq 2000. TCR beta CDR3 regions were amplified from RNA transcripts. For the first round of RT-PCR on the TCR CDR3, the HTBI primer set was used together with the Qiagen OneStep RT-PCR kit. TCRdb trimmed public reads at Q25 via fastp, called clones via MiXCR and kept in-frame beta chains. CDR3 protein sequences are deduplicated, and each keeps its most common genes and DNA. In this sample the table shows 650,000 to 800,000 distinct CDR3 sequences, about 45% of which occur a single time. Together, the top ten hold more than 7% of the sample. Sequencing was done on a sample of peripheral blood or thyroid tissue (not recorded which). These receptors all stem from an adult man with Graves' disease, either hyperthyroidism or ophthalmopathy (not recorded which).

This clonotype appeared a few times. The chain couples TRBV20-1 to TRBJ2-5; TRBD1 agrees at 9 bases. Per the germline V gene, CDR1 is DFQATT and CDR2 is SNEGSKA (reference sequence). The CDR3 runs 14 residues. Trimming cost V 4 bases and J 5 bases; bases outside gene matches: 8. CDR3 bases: TGCAGTGCTACTACGGACAGGGGATGGGAGACCCAGTACTTC. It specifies CSATTDRGWETQYF.

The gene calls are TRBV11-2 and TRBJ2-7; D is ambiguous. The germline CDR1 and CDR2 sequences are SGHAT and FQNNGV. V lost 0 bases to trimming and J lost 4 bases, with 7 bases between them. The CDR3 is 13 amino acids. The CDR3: CASSLELLYEQYF. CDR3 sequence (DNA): TGTGCCAGCAGCTTAGAACTACTTTACGAGCAGTACTTC. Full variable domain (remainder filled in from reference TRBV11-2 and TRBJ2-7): EAGVAQSPRYKIIEKRQSVAFWCNPISGHATLYWYQQILGQGPKLLIQFQNNGVVDDSQLPKDRFSAERLKGVDSTLKIQPAKLEDSAVYLCASSLELLYEQYFGPGTRLTVT.

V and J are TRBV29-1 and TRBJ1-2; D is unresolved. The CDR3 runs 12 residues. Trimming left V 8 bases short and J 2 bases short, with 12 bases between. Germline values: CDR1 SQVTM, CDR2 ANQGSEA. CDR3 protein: CSLDEGNYGYTF. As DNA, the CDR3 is TGCAGCTTGGACGAGGGAAACTATGGCTACACCTTC.

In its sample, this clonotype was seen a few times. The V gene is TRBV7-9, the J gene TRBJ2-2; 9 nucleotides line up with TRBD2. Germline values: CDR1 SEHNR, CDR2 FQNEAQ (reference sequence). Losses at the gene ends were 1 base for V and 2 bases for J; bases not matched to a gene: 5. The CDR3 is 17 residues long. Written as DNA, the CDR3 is TGTGCCAGCAGCTTAGAGGCTAGCGGGACAAACACCGGGGAGCTGTTTTTT. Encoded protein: CASSLEASGTNTGELFF.

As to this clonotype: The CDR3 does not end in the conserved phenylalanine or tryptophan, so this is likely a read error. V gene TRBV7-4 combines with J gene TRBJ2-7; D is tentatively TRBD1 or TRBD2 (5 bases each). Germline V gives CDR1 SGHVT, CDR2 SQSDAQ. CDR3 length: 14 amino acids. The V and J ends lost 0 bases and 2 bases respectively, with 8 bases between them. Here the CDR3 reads CASSLAGTTYEQYL. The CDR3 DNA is TGTGCCAGCAGCTTAGCAGGGACGACCTACGAGCAGTACCTC.

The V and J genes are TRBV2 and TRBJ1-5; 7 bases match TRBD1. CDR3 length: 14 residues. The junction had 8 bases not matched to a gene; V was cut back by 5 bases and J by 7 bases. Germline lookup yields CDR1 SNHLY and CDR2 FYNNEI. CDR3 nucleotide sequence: TGTGCCAGCAGTCGCGGACAGGAAGGGCAGCCCCAGCATTTT. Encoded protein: CASSRGQEGQPQHF.

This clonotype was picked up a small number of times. The CDR3 DNA reads TGTGCCAGCAGTTTATCGTCTCGTTACACCTTC. Its translation: CASSLSSRYTF. The chain links TRBV27 to TRBJ1-2, with D unclear. Looked up from germline, CDR1 is MNHEY and CDR2 is SMNVEV (reference sequence). Trimming cost V 0 bases and J 11 bases, with 7 bases left between them. There are 11 residues in the CDR3.

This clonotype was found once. CDR3 protein: CATGTGFGYTF. The DNA for the CDR3 is TGTGCCACCGGGACAGGGTTTGGCTACACCTTC. The genes are TRBV25-1 and TRBJ1-2; 9 nucleotides align to TRBD1. CDR1 is MGHDK and CDR2 is SYGVNS in the germline V gene. This CDR3 has 11 residues. Unmatched junction bases numbered 4, after V lost 10 bases and J lost 7 bases.

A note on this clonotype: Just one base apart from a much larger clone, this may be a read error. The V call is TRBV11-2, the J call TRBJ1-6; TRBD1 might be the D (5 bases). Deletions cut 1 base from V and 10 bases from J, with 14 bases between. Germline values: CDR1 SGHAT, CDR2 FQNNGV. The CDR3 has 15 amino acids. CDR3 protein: CASSLGVSRASPLHF. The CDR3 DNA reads TGTGCCAGCAGCTTAGGAGTTAGCAGGGCGTCACCCCTCCACTTT.

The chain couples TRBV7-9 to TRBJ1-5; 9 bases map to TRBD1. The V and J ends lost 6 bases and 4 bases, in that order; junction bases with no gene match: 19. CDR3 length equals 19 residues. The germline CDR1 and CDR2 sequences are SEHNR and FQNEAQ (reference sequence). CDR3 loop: CASSSHRTGGGLWNQPQHF. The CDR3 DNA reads TGTGCCAGCAGTTCTCACCGCACAGGGGGCGGGTTGTGGAATCAGCCCCAGCATTTT. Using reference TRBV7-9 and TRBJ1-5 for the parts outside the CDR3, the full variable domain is DTGVSQNPRHKITKRGQNVTFRCDPISEHNRLYWYRQTLGQGPEFLTYFQNEAQLEKSRLLSDRFSAERPKGSFSTLEIQRTEQGDSAMYLCASSSHRTGGGLWNQPQHFGDGTRLSIL.

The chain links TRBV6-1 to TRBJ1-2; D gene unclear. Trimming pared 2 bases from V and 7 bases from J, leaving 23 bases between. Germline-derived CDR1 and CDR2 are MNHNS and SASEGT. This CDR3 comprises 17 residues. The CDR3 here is CASSERLPVPSPIGYTF. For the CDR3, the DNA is TGTGCCAGCAGTGAACGTCTCCCGGTCCCATCCCCTATTGGCTACACCTTC.

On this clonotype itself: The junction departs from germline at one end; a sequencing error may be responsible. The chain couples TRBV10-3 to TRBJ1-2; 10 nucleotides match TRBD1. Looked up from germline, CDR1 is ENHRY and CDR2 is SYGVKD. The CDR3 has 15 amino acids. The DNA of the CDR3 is TGCGCCATCAGTGACCCCCGACAGGGGGCAGGTGGCTACACCTTC. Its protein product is CAISDPRQGAGGYTF.

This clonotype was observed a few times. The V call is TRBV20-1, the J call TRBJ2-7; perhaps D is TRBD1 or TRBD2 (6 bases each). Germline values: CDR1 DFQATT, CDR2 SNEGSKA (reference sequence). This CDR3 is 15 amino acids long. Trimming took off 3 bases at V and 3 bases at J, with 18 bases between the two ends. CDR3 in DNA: TGCAGTGCTAGCCCTCATAGGGGGGCGAACTACGAGCAGTACTTC. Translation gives CSASPHRGANYEQYF.

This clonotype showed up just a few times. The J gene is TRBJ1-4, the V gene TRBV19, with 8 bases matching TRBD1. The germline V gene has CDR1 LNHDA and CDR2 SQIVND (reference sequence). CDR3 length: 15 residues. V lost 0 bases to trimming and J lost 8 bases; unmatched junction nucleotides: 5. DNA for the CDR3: TGTGCCAGTAGTATAGATACAGGGGGGCCCGAAAAACTGTTTTTT. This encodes CASSIDTGGPEKLFF. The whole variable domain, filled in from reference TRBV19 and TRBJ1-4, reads DGGITQSPKYLFRKEGQNVTLSCEQNLNHDAMYWYRQDPGQGLRLIYYSQIVNDFQKGDIAEGYSVSREKKESFPLTVTSAQKNPTAFYLCASSIDTGGPEKLFFGSGTQLSVL.

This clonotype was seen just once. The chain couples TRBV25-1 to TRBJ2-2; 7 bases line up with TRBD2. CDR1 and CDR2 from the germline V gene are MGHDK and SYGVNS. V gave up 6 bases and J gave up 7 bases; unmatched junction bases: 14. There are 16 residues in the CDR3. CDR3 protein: CASSLSGAAVGGELFF. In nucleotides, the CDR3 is TGTGCCAGCAGCTTGAGCGGGGCGGCCGTAGGCGGGGAGCTGTTTTTT.

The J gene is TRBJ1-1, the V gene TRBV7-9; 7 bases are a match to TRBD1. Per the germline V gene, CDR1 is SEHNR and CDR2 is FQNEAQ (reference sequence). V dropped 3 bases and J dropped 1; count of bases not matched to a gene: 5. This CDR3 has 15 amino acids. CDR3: CASSFPGTENTEAFF. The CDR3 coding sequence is TGTGCCAGCAGCTTCCCCGGGACAGAGAACACTGAAGCTTTCTTT.

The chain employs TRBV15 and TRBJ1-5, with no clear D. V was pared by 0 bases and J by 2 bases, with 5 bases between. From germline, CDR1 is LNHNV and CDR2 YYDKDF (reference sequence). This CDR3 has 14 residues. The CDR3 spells CATSREGGNQPQHF. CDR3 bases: TGTGCCACCAGCAGAGAGGGAGGCAATCAGCCCCAGCATTTT.

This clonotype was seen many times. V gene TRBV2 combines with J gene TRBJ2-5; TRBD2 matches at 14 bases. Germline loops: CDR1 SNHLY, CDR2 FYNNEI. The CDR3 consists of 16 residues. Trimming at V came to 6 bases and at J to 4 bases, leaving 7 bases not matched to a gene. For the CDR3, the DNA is TGTGCCAGCAGCCAGGCGGGACTAGCGGGAGTAGAGACCCAGTACTTC. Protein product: CASSQAGLAGVETQYF.

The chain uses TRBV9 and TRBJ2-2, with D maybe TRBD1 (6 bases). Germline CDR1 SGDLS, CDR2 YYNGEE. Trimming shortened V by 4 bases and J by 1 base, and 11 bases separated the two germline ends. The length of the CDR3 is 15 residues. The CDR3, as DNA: TGTGCCAGCAGCCCCCAGGGGAGGAACACCGGGGAGCTGTTTTTT. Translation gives CASSPQGRNTGELFF.

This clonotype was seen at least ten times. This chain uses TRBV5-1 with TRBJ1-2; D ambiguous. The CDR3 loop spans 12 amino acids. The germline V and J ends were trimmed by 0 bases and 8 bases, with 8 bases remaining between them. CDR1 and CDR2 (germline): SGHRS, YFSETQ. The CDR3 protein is CASSLEGSGYTF. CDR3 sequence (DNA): TGCGCCAGCAGCTTGGAGGGATCCGGCTACACCTTC.

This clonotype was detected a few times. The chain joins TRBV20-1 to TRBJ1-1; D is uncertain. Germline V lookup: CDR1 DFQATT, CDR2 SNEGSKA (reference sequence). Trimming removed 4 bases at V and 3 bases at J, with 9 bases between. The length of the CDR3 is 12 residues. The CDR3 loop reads CSATDGYTEAFF. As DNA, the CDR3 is TGCAGTGCTACTGACGGCTACACTGAAGCTTTCTTT.

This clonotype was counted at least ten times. The CDR3 region has the DNA TGTGCCAGCAGTCCCCTAGGACTCGGCGAGACCCAGTACTTC. Translation gives CASSPLGLGETQYF. This chain links TRBV6-4 with TRBJ2-5, with a weak D call TRBD2 (5 bases). The ends were cut back, 5 bases at V and 5 bases at J, with 15 bases in the middle. The germline V gene encodes CDR1 MRHNA and CDR2 SNTAGT. The CDR3 runs to 14 residues.

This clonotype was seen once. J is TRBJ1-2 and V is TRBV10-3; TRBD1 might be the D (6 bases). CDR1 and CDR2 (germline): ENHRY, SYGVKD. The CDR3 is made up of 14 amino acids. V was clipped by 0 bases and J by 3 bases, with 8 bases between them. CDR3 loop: CAISESTGDYGYTF. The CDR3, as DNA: TGTGCCATCAGTGAGTCGACAGGAGACTATGGCTACACCTTC.

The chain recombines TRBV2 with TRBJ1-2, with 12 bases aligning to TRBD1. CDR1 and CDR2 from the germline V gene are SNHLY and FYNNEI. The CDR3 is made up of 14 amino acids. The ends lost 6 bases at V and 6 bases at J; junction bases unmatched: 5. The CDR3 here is CASSPGTGGDGYTF. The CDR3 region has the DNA TGTGCCAGCAGCCCAGGGACAGGGGGCGATGGCTACACCTTC.

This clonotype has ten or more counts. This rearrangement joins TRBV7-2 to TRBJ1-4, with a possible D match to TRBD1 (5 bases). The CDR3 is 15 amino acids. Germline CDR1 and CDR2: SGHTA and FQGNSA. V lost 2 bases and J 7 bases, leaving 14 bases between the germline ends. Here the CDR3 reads CASSLRAGTGEKLFF. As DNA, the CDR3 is TGTGCCAGCAGCTTAAGGGCAGGAACAGGTGAAAAACTGTTTTTT.

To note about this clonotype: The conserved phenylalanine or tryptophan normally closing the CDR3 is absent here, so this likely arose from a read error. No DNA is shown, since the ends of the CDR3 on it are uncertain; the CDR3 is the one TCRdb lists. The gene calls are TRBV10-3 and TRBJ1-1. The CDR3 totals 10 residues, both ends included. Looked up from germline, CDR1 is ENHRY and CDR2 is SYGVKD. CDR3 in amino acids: CAISETGVIY.